This passage covers 28 T cell receptor beta chains from one sample sequenced in a study of regulatory T cells in long-lasting Graves disease (TCRdb year 2021). The library was produced with multiplex PCR. Instrument used: Illumina HiSeq 4000. TCR beta libraries were built with iRepertoire HTBI primers and Arm-PCR amplification of CDR3 regions. TCRdb applied fastp at Q25 and MiXCR to the public reads, then kept only in-frame beta chains. Each entry is one CDR3 protein sequence, shown with its most common DNA and genes. A total of 350,000 to 450,000 distinct CDR3 sequences appear in this sample, roughly 24% of them only once. Approximately 30% of the sample rests with the top ten. What this sample's time point label stands for: persistent/refractory GD, antithyroid drugs over 5 years with positive TRAb. RNA was extracted from PBMCs in TRIzol for both TCR sequencing and RNA sequencing. The sample consisted of peripheral blood mononuclear cells (PBMCs), taken when the disease was refractory, from a patient treated with antithyroid drugs. The receptor source for this set is a woman between 40 and 50 years old with Graves disease. Donor details come from another sample of the same person, matched by shared clones.

This clonotype was found many times. The genes are TRBV7-9 and TRBJ2-6; TRBD1 might be the D (6 bases). The V end was cut by 5 bases, the J end by 12 bases, with 26 bases between. The CDR3 covers 17 residues. From germline, CDR1 is SEHNR and CDR2 FQNEAQ (reference sequence). CDR3 loop: CASSQWGQGIRASVLTF. CDR3 in DNA: TGTGCCAGCAGCCAATGGGGACAAGGCATAAGAGCCTCCGTCCTGACTTTC.

This clonotype was detected only once. The rearrangement uses TRBV20-1 and TRBJ2-3; 11 nucleotides agree with TRBD2. Unmatched junction bases numbered 9, after V lost 6 bases and J lost 4 bases. The CDR3 runs to 15 residues. Germline lookup yields CDR1 DFQATT and CDR2 SNEGSKA (reference sequence). For the CDR3, the DNA is TGCAGTGCGGTCGGGACTAGCGGACTAGCAGATACGCAGTATTTT. Its translation: CSAVGTSGLADTQYF.

This clonotype was observed many times. The chain carries TRBV20-1 and TRBJ1-1; D is possibly TRBD1 (6 bases). Germline-derived CDR1 and CDR2 are DFQATT and SNEGSKA (reference sequence). CDR3 length equals 16 residues. Trimming took off 0 bases at V and 0 bases at J, with 14 bases between the two ends. Here the CDR3 reads CSARDPRAGVNTEAFF. The CDR3 DNA reads as TGCAGTGCTAGAGATCCTCGGGCAGGGGTGAACACTGAAGCTTTCTTT.

This clonotype appeared many times. The genes are TRBV15 and TRBJ2-7; unclear D gene. The germline V gene encodes CDR1 LNHNV and CDR2 YYDKDF (reference sequence). Trimming took off 5 bases at V and 6 bases at J, with 14 bases between the two ends. The CDR3 has 13 amino acids. The CDR3 loop is CATSVPPRSEQYF. The CDR3 DNA reads as TGTGCCACCAGCGTTCCCCCAAGAAGCGAGCAGTACTTC.

At least ten counts were recorded for this clonotype. This sequence joins TRBV5-1 and TRBJ1-2, with 9 bases matching TRBD1. Germline CDR1 and CDR2: SGHRS and YFSETQ. The CDR3 loop spans 14 amino acids. V was pared by 2 bases and J by 5 bases, with 4 bases of the junction left unmatched. CDR3 DNA sequence: TGCGCCAGCAGCTTAACCGGACAGGGGTATGGCTACACCTTC. It codes for CASSLTGQGYGYTF.

This clonotype was detected ten times or more. The gene calls are TRBV19 and TRBJ2-5; D gene ambiguous. V dropped 3 bases and J dropped 0 bases, with 5 bases sitting between them. CDR1 and CDR2 (germline): LNHDA, SQIVND (reference sequence). CDR3 length: 13 residues. The CDR3 region is CASSIDYQETQYF. The CDR3 DNA is TGTGCCAGTAGTATTGATTACCAAGAGACCCAGTACTTC.

The chain carries TRBV19 and TRBJ1-5; no definite D call. Per germline, CDR1 LNHDA and CDR2 SQIVND (reference sequence). The germline V and J ends were trimmed by 3 bases and 1 base, with 10 bases remaining between them. This CDR3 region has 15 residues. The CDR3 reads CASSIMLISNQPQHF. For the CDR3, the DNA is TGTGCCAGTAGTATCATGTTAATAAGCAATCAGCCCCAGCATTTT. Looking up the rest from reference TRBV19 and TRBJ1-5 gives the full variable domain: DGGITQSPKYLFRKEGQNVTLSCEQNLNHDAMYWYRQDPGQGLRLIYYSQIVNDFQKGDIAEGYSVSREKKESFPLTVTSAQKNPTAFYLCASSIMLISNQPQHFGDGTRLSIL.

In this sample, this clonotype turned up many times. This sequence joins TRBV28 and TRBJ2-7; TRBD1 or TRBD2 may be the D gene (5 bases each). The CDR3 extends over 12 amino acids. The V gene lost 3 bases and the J gene lost 6 bases, with 9 bases spanning the gap. Germline lookup yields CDR1 MDHEN and CDR2 SYDVKM. The DNA for the CDR3 is TGTGCCAGCAGTTTGCCGGGGCGCGAGCAGTACTTC. This sequence encodes CASSLPGREQYF.

This clonotype was detected many times. The chain couples TRBV28 to TRBJ2-5; TRBD1 matches 10 bases. This CDR3 contains 14 residues. The V gene end was trimmed by 7 bases and the J gene end by 6 bases; junction bases not matched to a gene: 8. Germline V gives CDR1 MDHEN, CDR2 SYDVKM. DNA of the CDR3: TGTGCCAGCAAGGCCGGGACAGGGGTAAAGACCCAGTACTTC. Translation: CASKAGTGVKTQYF.

This clonotype has a handful of counts. CDR3 sequence reads: CATSDSGTGGTEQYF. The CDR3 coding sequence is TGTGCCACCAGTGACTCCGGGACAGGGGGAACGGAGCAGTACTTC. The chain uses TRBV24-1 and TRBJ2-7, with TRBD1 matching 11 bases. This CDR3 region has 15 residues. Germline trimming cut 4 bases from V and 7 bases from J; bases unmatched to any gene: 8. CDR1 and CDR2 from the germline V gene are KGHDR and SFDVKD.

This clonotype was counted between two and nine times. CDR3 DNA sequence: TGTGCCAGCAGTGTTCTAGCGGGGGGGACCCAGTACTTC. Translation: CASSVLAGGTQYF. The rearrangement links TRBV25-1 to TRBJ2-5, with 11 nucleotides matching TRBD2. The CDR3 length is 13 residues. CDR1 and CDR2 (germline): MGHDK, SYGVNS. J gave up 7 bases and V 4 bases, and 2 bases lay outside the gene matches.

About this clonotype itself: This may be a read error, as it is one base from a much larger clone. This chain uses TRBV28 with TRBJ2-1; no definite D call. CDR3 size: 21 residues. Per germline, CDR1 MDHEN and CDR2 SYDVKM. The germline V and J ends were trimmed by 6 bases and 4 bases, with 34 bases remaining between them. CDR3 nucleotide sequence: TGTGCCAGCAGCCTTCCTTACTCTCTGAGGCGGCGGAGTCAAGGGTACAATGAGCAGTTCTTC. Protein sequence: CASSLPYSLRRRSQGYNEQFF.

In the case of this clonotype: Since a much larger clone is just one base distant, this may be a read error. The gene calls are TRBV29-1 and TRBJ2-7, with 7 bases lining up with TRBD2. Per the germline V gene, CDR1 is SQVTM and CDR2 is ANQGSEA. This CDR3 has 15 residues. Germline trimming cut 5 bases from V and 2 bases from J; bases unmatched to any gene: 12. The CDR3 DNA is TGCAGCGTTAGGGCTAGCGGCTCTAGCCCCTACGAGCAGTACTTC. It codes for CSVRASGSSPYEQYF.

There are many counts of this clonotype. The V gene is TRBV12-3 or TRBV12-4, the J gene TRBJ2-7, with 8 bases lining up with TRBD1. The CDR3 is made up of 13 amino acids. V shed 4 bases, J shed 6 bases, and the junction held 5 bases outside the gene matches. In DNA, the CDR3 is TGTGCCAGCAGTTACGGACAGGGTTTCGAGCAGTACTTC. Translated, it gives CASSYGQGFEQYF.

This clonotype was seen a few times. The chain employs TRBV19 and TRBJ2-3; D is unresolved. This CDR3 is built from 14 residues. The germline gives CDR1 LNHDA, CDR2 SQIVND (reference sequence). V was clipped by 6 bases and J by 2 bases, with 12 bases between them. CDR3 region: CASSPERSTDTQYF. CDR3 in DNA: TGTGCCAGTAGCCCTGAAAGGTCCACAGATACGCAGTATTTT. The full variable domain, with the rest looked up from reference TRBV19 and TRBJ2-3, is DGGITQSPKYLFRKEGQNVTLSCEQNLNHDAMYWYRQDPGQGLRLIYYSQIVNDFQKGDIAEGYSVSREKKESFPLTVTSAQKNPTAFYLCASSPERSTDTQYFGPGTRLTVL.

This clonotype was detected a few times. This sequence joins TRBV12-3 or TRBV12-4 and TRBJ2-5; 7 bases line up with TRBD1. The length of the CDR3 is 16 residues. V lost 5 bases, J lost 5 bases, and 14 bases stayed unmatched. CDR3 bases: TGTGCCAGCAGTACTACCCGGGACAGCCCTAGGGAGACCCAGTACTTC. Amino acids: CASSTTRDSPRETQYF.

The DNA of the CDR3 is TGTGCCAGCAGCCATATGGACAGAGCTTACACTGAAGCTTTCTTT. Protein: CASSHMDRAYTEAFF. The chain recombines TRBV3-1 with TRBJ1-1; possible D gene TRBD1, 6 bases. The germline V gene encodes CDR1 LGHDT and CDR2 YNNKEL (reference sequence). The CDR3 covers 15 residues. V gave up 3 bases and J gave up 3 bases, with 14 bases separating them.

The genes are TRBV28 and TRBJ2-7; TRBD2 agrees at 10 bases. V was pared by 5 bases and J by 4 bases, with 17 bases of the junction left unmatched. Germline values: CDR1 MDHEN, CDR2 SYDVKM. This CDR3 has 18 residues. CDR3 DNA sequence: TGTGCCAGCAGTAATCCGGCTAGCGGGAGATCTGTGTGGTACGAGCAGTACTTC. Translating it yields CASSNPASGRSVWYEQYF. Full variable domain (outside the CDR3, taken from reference TRBV28 and TRBJ2-7): DVKVTQSSRYLVKRTGEKVFLECVQDMDHENMFWYRQDPGLGLRLIYFSYDVKMKEKGDIPEGYSVSREKKERFSLILESASTNQTSMYLCASSNPASGRSVWYEQYFGPGTRLTVT.

Concerning this clonotype itself: A read error may produce the germline difference seen at one junction end. This chain links TRBV4-1 with TRBJ2-4; D is unresolved. Germline values: CDR1 MGHRA, CDR2 YSYEKL. The CDR3 contains 15 residues. CDR3 sequence (DNA): TGTGCCAGCAGCTTCACGCCCGTCACCAAAAACATTCAGTACTTC. Protein: CASSFTPVTKNIQYF.

This clonotype was counted a few times. The chain carries TRBV5-6 and TRBJ2-7; D gene ambiguous. CDR1 SGHDT and CDR2 YYEEEE come from the germline V gene. This CDR3 has 11 residues. The germline V and J ends were trimmed by 2 bases and 5 bases, with 5 bases remaining between them. The CDR3 DNA is TGTGCCAGCAGCTTCGGCCACGAGCAGTACTTC. This codes for CASSFGHEQYF.

In its sample, this clonotype was seen once. This chain connects TRBV28 to TRBJ1-2; D unresolved. From germline, CDR1 is MDHEN and CDR2 SYDVKM. CDR3 length: 12 amino acids. The CDR3 DNA sequence: TGTGCTAGCGGTTTAGAGGGTTATGGCTACACCTTC. It codes for CASGLEGYGYTF.

The chain uses TRBV28 and TRBJ2-2; no definite D call. V lost 2 bases and J 4 bases, leaving 11 bases between the germline ends. This CDR3 is built from 15 residues. Per the germline V gene, CDR1 is MDHEN and CDR2 is SYDVKM. CDR3 sequence: CASSLLGPPTGELFF. The CDR3 bases are TGTGCCAGCAGTTTACTTGGGCCTCCCACCGGGGAGCTGTTTTTT. Full variable domain (missing parts from reference TRBV28 and TRBJ2-2): DVKVTQSSRYLVKRTGEKVFLECVQDMDHENMFWYRQDPGLGLRLIYFSYDVKMKEKGDIPEGYSVSREKKERFSLILESASTNQTSMYLCASSLLGPPTGELFFGEGSRLTVL.

There are a few counts of this clonotype. This CDR3 is CASSPPGGVDTEAFF. The CDR3 region has the DNA TGTGCCAGCTCACCACCGGGAGGGGTTGACACTGAAGCTTTCTTT. This chain uses TRBV18 with TRBJ1-1, with TRBD1 as a possible D gene (5 bases). Trimming took 0 bases from V and 3 from J, leaving 11 bases between them. Germline V gives CDR1 KGHSH, CDR2 LQKENI. The CDR3 is made up of 15 amino acids.

This clonotype was observed many times. This chain uses TRBV28 with TRBJ1-5; no firm D call. Deletions cut 6 bases from V and 5 bases from J, with 8 bases between. The CDR3 runs 12 residues. Germline V gene data show CDR1 as MDHEN and CDR2 as SYDVKM. As DNA, the CDR3 is TGTGCCAGCAGGGATTCGGATCAGCCCCAGCATTTT. Translating gives CASRDSDQPQHF.

This clonotype was recorded many times. The rearrangement joins TRBV12-3 or TRBV12-4 to TRBJ1-4; D possibly corresponds to TRBD1 (6 bases). Trimming removed 7 bases from V and 8 bases from J, with 17 bases in between. The CDR3 is 14 amino acids. The CDR3 loop is CASTNPGAREKLFF. The CDR3, as DNA: TGTGCCAGCACGAACCCAGGGGCGAGGGAAAAACTGTTTTTT.

This chain links TRBV7-9 with TRBJ1-1; D unclear. Germline V lookup: CDR1 SEHNR, CDR2 FQNEAQ (reference sequence). This CDR3 has 15 amino acids. The V end was cut by 1 base, the J end by 3 bases, with 12 bases between. In DNA, the CDR3 is TGTGCCAGCAGCTTAGATAATTTTGCGGACACTGAAGCTTTCTTT. This codes for CASSLDNFADTEAFF.

This clonotype was detected only a few times. J is TRBJ1-4 and V is TRBV5-1; D may be TRBD1 (5 bases). V was clipped by 4 bases and J by 7 bases, with 29 bases between them. This CDR3 region has 19 residues. The V gene's germline CDR1 is SGHRS and CDR2 YFSETQ. The CDR3 DNA reads TGCGCCAGCAGCCCTTCTTCCTTTATCGTCTGGGGCTGGGTTGAAAAACTGTTTTTT. Translating gives CASSPSSFIVWGWVEKLFF. The full variable domain, with the rest looked up from reference TRBV5-1 and TRBJ1-4, is KAGVTQTPRYLIKTRGQQVTLSCSPISGHRSVSWYQQTPGQGLQFLFEYFSETQRNKGNFPGRFSGRQFSNSRSEMNVSTLELGDSALYLCASSPSSFIVWGWVEKLFFGSGTQLSVL.

The table lists this clonotype with a few counts. CDR3 nucleotides: TGCGCCAGCAGCCAAGGCCAGGGGGCGAGCGACGAGCAGTACTTC. The encoded protein is CASSQGQGASDEQYF. The rearrangement links TRBV4-1 to TRBJ2-7; 8 nucleotides line up with TRBD1. Germline CDR1 reads MGHRA; CDR2 reads YSYEKL. This CDR3 region has 15 residues. The ends lost 1 base at V and 5 bases at J; junction bases unmatched: 7.